One TCR beta chain is described in this entry. The clone's antigen remains unknown. The sample holds no much larger clone one base away, and base qualities are not on file. The data were obtained in a study of cytomegalovirus exposure and HLA in healthy donors (dated 2017 in TCRdb). Regarding the complete study: An earlier analysis of 587 of the donors reported approximately 300 Gb of sequence data and around 110 million unique TCR beta sequences from 150 million to 200 million T cells. Roughly 300 gigabases of sequencing data and tens of millions of unique TCR sequences made up an early release that covered under 750 HLA-typed donors. Of the roughly 400 genotyped donors, about 80% fell in the genetic ancestry cluster associated with self-reported Caucasian donors. The study was designed to test whether signatures of past pathogen exposure could be identified by cataloging public T cell receptors. The study used immunosequencing to profile the T cell repertoires of several hundred subjects and linked those repertoires to cytomegalovirus serostatus. In addition to the first cohort of approximately 650 subjects, a separate validation cohort of around 110 different subjects was used. High-throughput TCR immunosequencing, statistical association of individual TCRs with disease status, and machine learning were combined to predict cytomegalovirus infection status. A later analysis re-examined previously published TCR beta repertoires from 610 or so donors and added high-resolution HLA genotyping to investigate patterns of TCR occurrence. Rather than using new phenotypic data, the later analysis identified candidate immune exposures from TCR beta sequences and from how often those sequences occurred across donors. In an earlier analysis of a few hundred of the donors, high-throughput TCR beta sequencing was used to judge whether each TCR beta V gene segment behaved as functional or pseudogenic. Alongside the repertoire data, information on donor age, sex, ethnicity and CMV serostatus was compiled. Genome-wide SNP genotypes for about 55% of the roughly 670 donors were used in a later genetic analysis, which treated that subset as a discovery cohort. All discovery cohort repertoires had been generated on a single sequencing platform. Class I and class II HLA loci were covered by the typing at four-digit resolution. The number of typed donors differed by locus: roughly 620-640 for A, B, C, DRB1 and DQB1; 522 for DQA1; some 610 for DPA1; and 450 to 480 for DPB1. Because of strong linkage in the cohort, four or five DR-DQ haplotypes were treated as single units for association and clustering. Among about 390 genotyped donors of the cohort, an average of around 240,000 unique TCR beta nucleotide sequences were sequenced per donor, roughly 20% of them non-productive. Beyond this particular receptor, the publication reports: An earlier analysis of around 500 of the donors showed that most TCR beta V segments appeared in productive rearrangements either about 87% or about 30% of the time, which broadly matched IMGT annotations. Only TCR beta chains were sequenced in this cohort, and the absence of alpha or paired-chain data limited detectable features. A later analysis reported that several top co-occurrence clusters appeared linked to parvovirus B19, influenza, CMV and Epstein-Barr virus. Presence/absence analyses assumed roughly uniform sequencing depth across donors, an assumption that may not hold. The authors suggested that the approach could potentially be generalized to other disease states and immunological phenotypes. For the cohort, immune exposure information was limited to CMV serostatus. Assigning TCR associations to individual alleles was difficult when HLA alleles, especially DR and DQ, strongly co-occurred. The classifier was reported to diagnose cytomegalovirus status with high specificity and sensitivity in both the original cohort and the validation cohort. Linkage disequilibrium might explain the correlated functional status among segregating V segments, but an unknown experimental factor could not be ruled out. In a later genetic analysis, a missense DCLRE1C variant was associated with V-gene and J-gene trimming of TCR beta chains, and the association was replicated in an independent cohort. Across donors, most TCR sequences were observed very rarely, whereas some public TCRs were present in many individuals. Specific HLA alleles were associated with about 17,000 TCR beta sequences at a false discovery rate of 0.05 in a later analysis. A few of the identified cytomegalovirus-associated TCR beta chains were confirmed in vitro to be specific for cytomegalovirus antigens. According to a later analysis, most CMV-associated TCR beta chains appeared to be HLA-restricted, and the HLA associations seemed to be driven largely by CMV exposure. In the study, about 150 TCR beta chains were listed as associated with cytomegalovirus. Because HLA typing was unavailable for some donors at each locus, only the typed subset was used in association tests. A later genetic analysis reported fewer N-insertions in productive TCRs among donors in an Asian-associated ancestry cluster than the approximately 670-donor mean. Because counts were too low, approximately 18 rarely observed V segments, including chromosome 9 orphons, were excluded from the earlier analysis of 587 of the donors. In a later analysis, HLA-associated TCR beta chains showed more clonal expansion and lower generation probabilities than non-associated chains that were equally common. According to a later analysis, TCR association rates differed among HLA loci, with DRB1 alleles showing the most associated TCRs and HLA-C alleles showing the fewest. A cluster of highly shared sequence variants was judged likely to be a technical artifact of the sequencing pipeline. A further reported finding was that TCR beta sequences accurately predicted the HLA-A and HLA-B alleles for most subjects in the first cohort.

Library preparation employed the immunoSEQ multiplex PCR assay. For the multiplex PCR, a mixture combining 60 forward primers for TCR Vbeta segments and 13 reverse primers for TCR Jbeta segments was used. The CDR3 region of rearranged TCR beta genes was amplified from genomic DNA by a multiplex PCR assay. The amplified TCR beta libraries were sequenced on the Illumina HiSeq System as 87-base-pair reads. The authors processed their data as follows. A later analysis counted tens of millions of unique TCR beta chains across the 670 or so repertoires, and roughly 10 million of these chains were shared by at least two donors. Raw reads were error-corrected and collapsed into unique sequences with a nearest-neighbor algorithm that merged closely related sequences to remove PCR and sequencing errors. CDR3 sequences were aligned to IMGT reference sequences to assign V, D and J gene segments. For a sequence to be retained, a match of at least six nucleotides was required to both a V gene segment and a J gene segment. A rearrangement counted as productive if the CDR3 had no stop codons and remained in frame with V and J, and every other rearrangement counted as non-productive. CDR3 was defined according to IMGT convention as the region running from the second conserved V-encoded cysteine to the conserved J-encoded phenylalanine. The earlier analysis of about 640 of the donors excluded any sequence lacking an unambiguous match to a single V gene segment. In an earlier analysis of around 600 of the donors, V segments were called functional above 56.7% productive rearrangements and were called segregating when the between-donor standard deviation exceeded 5%. A statistical classification framework was built to diagnose cytomegalovirus status from the catalog of TCR beta chain sequences. V and J gene assignment, in a later analysis, came from comparing TCR nucleotide sequences with IMGT/GENE-DB human TR gene sequences. A later analysis assigned CDR3 sequences and most-parsimonious VDJ recombination scenarios with the TCRdist pipeline. In a later analysis, each TCR beta chain was defined by its CDR3 amino acid sequence together with its V-gene family, and reads without a unique V-gene family were excluded. As a way to deal with suspected cross-contamination and a sequencing artifact, a later analysis dropped 450 to 600 nucleotide sequences that were highly shared and had low generation probability. A later analysis calculated a clonal expansion index for each public chain from normalized within-repertoire ranks of inferred template counts. A later analysis computed generation probabilities with a VDJ recombination model fitted to out-of-frame rearrangements, and checked the results against IGoR. In a later analysis, TCR-TCR, TCR-HLA and TCR-CMV co-occurrence was scored with hypergeometric tests, and a repertoire-size bias correction was applied to TCR pairs. In a later analysis, false discovery rates were estimated by permuting HLA or CMV assignments 20 times. In a later analysis, co-occurring TCRs were grouped using DBSCAN, with TCRdist sequence similarity added in when clustering inside HLA-allele-positive subsets. Repertoires with fewer than 30,000 or more than 120,000 public chains, plus five repertoires with anomalous nucleotide sharing, were excluded from co-occurrence clustering. Entries here come from immuneACCESS through TCRdb and include only in-frame sequences with V and J called. Some clones fail to appear in such tables; in the studies checked, an unresolved V gene covers under half of the shortfall, and the cause of the remainder is unknown. V, J and clone size were drawn from that table, and D and trimming were deduced from the DNA. The sample table contains about 190,000 clones; only one count was recorded for approximately 87% of them. The ten biggest clones cover 1% to 1.5% of the sample.

The cohort was made up of 650 to 700 healthy bone marrow donors. At the time of sampling, all cohort members were nominally healthy, though unrecorded immune exposures were likely present. The donor tested CMV seronegative and was one of the 352 seronegative cohort members. A peripheral blood sample was provided by each donor, and peripheral blood mononuclear cells were used for TCR beta sequencing. The Qiagen DNeasy Blood Extraction Kit was used to extract genomic DNA from the blood cell samples. The source of this sequence is a man aged 30 to 39 in good health and CMV-seronegative. The specimen sequenced was PBMCs.

The CDR3 loop reads CASSLFGTIGETQYF. The nucleotide sequence is given as TGTGCCAGCAGCTTGTTTGGGACAATTGGAGAGACCCAGTACTTC. The chain uses TRBV7-9 and TRBJ2-5; the D gene is possibly TRBD1, with 6 bases matching. Including the terminal cysteine and phenylalanine, the CDR3 comprises 15 residues. Of all the DNA, just the CDR3 is kept, 45 bases in frame from base 1. V loses 3 bases of germline sequence and J loses 4 bases, and the interval between the two ends is 15 bases. In the germline V gene (reference sequence), CDR1 corresponds to SEHNR and CDR2 to FQNEAQ.